These T cell receptor beta chains were read from a single sample in a study of blood T cell repertoires in COVID-19. TCRdb's copy holds only in-frame clones and misses some; the assay was immunoSEQ multiplex PCR. Among about 250,000 clones listed, just under 85% were seen once. The sequenced sample consisted of peripheral blood. Receptors originate from a man of 80 years or more with acute or convalescent COVID-19. Both conserved end residues are part of each CDR3. A D gene is named only where the DNA matches it firmly. A clone size is listed for some rows: how often the clone was seen (once, few, many), or a class if it is expanded.

d_call,v_call,j_call,cdr3_length,clone_size,cdr3_nt,cdr3_aa
TRBD1,TRBV2,TRBJ1-5,15,-,TGTGCCAGCAGTTCTCAGGGGGCGAGCAATCAGCCCCAGCATTTT,CASSSQGASNQPQHF
TRBD1,TRBV12-5,TRBJ1-2,15,-,TGTGCTAGTGGTCTAGACAGGGGGCTGAGGTATGGCTACACCTTC,CASGLDRGLRYGYTF
-,TRBV9,TRBJ1-6,15,-,TGTGCCAGCAGCGTAGGAAGGACGGGAAATTCACCCCTCCACTTT,CASSVGRTGNSPLHF
-,TRBV13,TRBJ2-2,13,once,TGTGCCAGCAGCTTAAGTATGGGGCGGGAGCTGTTTTTT,CASSLSMGRELFF
-,TRBV6-5,TRBJ2-2,14,-,TGTGCCAGCAGTTATTCATTGAACACCGGGGAGCTGTTTTTT,CASSYSLNTGELFF
-,TRBV19,TRBJ1-5,14,-,TGTGCCAGTAGTATCCCCAGGGACTATCAGCCCCAGCATTTT,CASSIPRDYQPQHF
-,TRBV4-1,TRBJ2-7,15,-,TGCGCCAGCAGCCAACAGCTATGGCAGACATACGAGCAGTACTTC,CASSQQLWQTYEQYF
-,TRBV2,TRBJ2-7,12,-,TGTGCCAGCAGTTACTCCTCCTACGAGCAGTACTTC,CASSYSSYEQYF
TRBD1,TRBV30,TRBJ1-2,14,-,TGTGCCTGGAGAAGGGACAGGGGTAACTATGGCTACACCTTC,CAWRRDRGNYGYTF
TRBD1,TRBV27,TRBJ1-2,14,-,TGTGCCAGCAGTTGGGCCTCTACAGGGGGCGGCTACACCTTC,CASSWASTGGGYTF
TRBD1,TRBV5-1,TRBJ2-1,18,once,TGCGCCAGCAGCTCGCCGGGACAGGGGGCCCACTCCTACAATGAGCAGTTCTTC,CASSSPGQGAHSYNEQFF
TRBD1,TRBV5-5,TRBJ2-6,18,-,TGTGCCAGCAGCTACGACAGGGGGGGATTCTCTGGGGCCAACGTCCTGACTTTC,CASSYDRGGFSGANVLTF